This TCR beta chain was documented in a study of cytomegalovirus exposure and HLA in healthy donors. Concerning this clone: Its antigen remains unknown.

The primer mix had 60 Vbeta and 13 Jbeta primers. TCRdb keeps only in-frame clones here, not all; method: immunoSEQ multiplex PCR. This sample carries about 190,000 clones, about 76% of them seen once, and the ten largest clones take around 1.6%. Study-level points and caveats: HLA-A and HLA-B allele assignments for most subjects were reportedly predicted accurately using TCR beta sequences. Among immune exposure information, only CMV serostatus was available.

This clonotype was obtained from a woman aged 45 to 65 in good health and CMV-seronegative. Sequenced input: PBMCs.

The CDR3 protein is CASSPPKLAGGETQYF. CDR3 DNA sequence: TGTGCCAGCTCACCACCGAAACTAGCGGGAGGTGAGACCCAGTACTTC. The genes are TRBV18 and TRBJ2-5; 12 bases fit TRBD2. Trimming removed 0 bases from V and 5 bases from J; junction bases left unmatched: 4. The CDR3 contains 16 residues. Per the germline V gene, CDR1 is KGHSH and CDR2 is LQKENI.